This record covers a single TCR beta chain. The sample belongs to a study of Ad26.COV2.S vaccination and SARS-CoV-2 variants. The table came from immunoSEQ multiplex PCR; TCRdb's copy has only in-frame clones and leaves some out. Counted here are 350,000 to 500,000 clones, about nine tenths occurring once; the ten biggest clones make up around 4.5%. V shed 4 bases and J shed 5 bases, with 9 bases lying between them. The CDR3 is 13 amino acids. Looked up from germline, CDR1 is ENHRY and CDR2 is SYGVKD. The treatment: roughly 20 received Ad26.COV2.S at low or high dose, single or two shots; about 5 received placebo; per-sample allocation not given. After the first vaccine or placebo injection, samples were drawn on day 63.

V usage is TRBV10-3 and J usage is TRBJ1-5; D gene unclear. The clonotype comes from a person aged 18-60 years who received the Ad26.COV2.S COVID-19 vaccine or a placebo. The material sequenced was peripheral blood, taken in a trial of Ad26.COV2.S vaccine versus placebo. CDR3 in DNA: TGTGCCATCAGTGCTTTGGACGATCAGCCCCAGCATTTT. Amino acid sequence: CAISALDDQPQHF.